These T cell receptor beta chains were read from a single sample in a study of Ad26.COV2.S vaccination and SARS-CoV-2 variants. The protocol was immunoSEQ multiplex PCR, while the TCRdb copy is restricted to in-frame clones and leaves out a portion. The sample contains around 300,000 clones, approximately 86% of which appear only once. The sequences come from peripheral blood, collected in a trial of Ad26.COV2.S vaccine versus placebo. Receptors were obtained from a person aged 18-60 years who received the Ad26.COV2.S COVID-19 vaccine or a placebo. Each CDR3 is given with its conserved first and last residue. Each record gives: V gene, J gene, CDR3 protein.

v_call: TRBV7-3
j_call: TRBJ1-1
cdr3_aa: CASSLQGRNTEAFF

v_call: TRBV4-2
j_call: TRBJ2-3
cdr3_aa: CASSQDDRRITDTQYF

v_call: TRBV18
j_call: TRBJ2-5
cdr3_aa: CASSPGEQETQYF

v_call: TRBV3-1/TRBV3-2
j_call: TRBJ2-3
cdr3_aa: CASSRLSSTDTQYF

v_call: TRBV18
j_call: TRBJ2-7
cdr3_aa: CASSSSLAGASYEQYF

v_call: TRBV18
j_call: TRBJ2-3
cdr3_aa: CASSPAGQATDTQYF

v_call: TRBV9
j_call: TRBJ1-5
cdr3_aa: CASSVGQGPNQPQHF

v_call: TRBV7-9
j_call: TRBJ2-5
cdr3_aa: CASRTSRLGETQYF

v_call: TRBV23-1
j_call: TRBJ1-4
cdr3_aa: CASSQGTGYVTNEKLFF

v_call: TRBV5-1
j_call: TRBJ1-2
cdr3_aa: CARDPGGGNYGYTF

v_call: TRBV19
j_call: TRBJ1-1
cdr3_aa: CASRTDRDTEAFF

v_call: TRBV4-1
j_call: TRBJ2-7
cdr3_aa: CASSPAGRSYEQYF

v_call: TRBV28
j_call: TRBJ2-5
cdr3_aa: CASSFGSWYQETQYF

v_call: TRBV4-3
j_call: TRBJ2-7
cdr3_aa: CASSQDKSDSYEQYF

v_call: TRBV7-8
j_call: TRBJ2-7
cdr3_aa: CASSLVGQGSYEQYF

v_call: TRBV7-8
j_call: TRBJ2-5
cdr3_aa: CASSTTGFSRETQYF

v_call: TRBV30
j_call: TRBJ2-1
cdr3_aa: CAWGQGFNEQFF

v_call: TRBV7-2
j_call: TRBJ2-3
cdr3_aa: CASSRTPSSVGGTDTQYF

v_call: TRBV18
j_call: TRBJ1-2
cdr3_aa: CASSPGQAGIYGYTF

v_call: TRBV13
j_call: TRBJ1-1
cdr3_aa: CASSFGPGAEAFF

v_call: TRBV5-6
j_call: TRBJ1-5
cdr3_aa: CASSPRGLSGNQPQHF

v_call: TRBV7-2
j_call: TRBJ2-2
cdr3_aa: CASRLAGDTGELFF

v_call: TRBV9
j_call: TRBJ1-2
cdr3_aa: CASSVPGSYGYTF

v_call: TRBV2
j_call: TRBJ1-1
cdr3_aa: CASSRTGAGMRSTEAFF

v_call: TRBV30
j_call: TRBJ2-1
cdr3_aa: CAGNPGAALRWSYNEQFF

v_call: TRBV5-5
j_call: TRBJ1-1
cdr3_aa: CASNLDRGRNTEAFF

v_call: TRBV5-6
j_call: TRBJ2-3
cdr3_aa: CASSSPSGSKDTQYF

v_call: TRBV30
j_call: TRBJ2-4
cdr3_aa: CAWVDWRANIQYF

v_call: TRBV4-3
j_call: TRBJ1-4
cdr3_aa: CASSLGTVPPTNEKLFF

v_call: TRBV5-1
j_call: TRBJ2-7
cdr3_aa: CASSFEGTGRGEQYF

v_call: TRBV5-8
j_call: TRBJ2-5
cdr3_aa: CASAGAQYF

v_call: TRBV5-1
j_call: TRBJ2-3
cdr3_aa: CASSGGTGDTQYF

v_call: TRBV7-2
j_call: TRBJ1-2
cdr3_aa: CASSPTSTGSHGYTF

v_call: TRBV20-1
j_call: TRBJ2-1
cdr3_aa: CSAKGTEQFF

v_call: TRBV5-6
j_call: TRBJ2-2
cdr3_aa: CASSLVQEDTGELFF

v_call: TRBV28
j_call: TRBJ1-2
cdr3_aa: CASSLGGNYGYTF

v_call: TRBV7-6
j_call: TRBJ1-5
cdr3_aa: CASSSAAWDQPQHF

v_call: TRBV4-3
j_call: TRBJ2-7
cdr3_aa: CASSQVFGIGYEQYF

v_call: TRBV5-1
j_call: TRBJ1-6
cdr3_aa: CASSLDRGKSPLHF

v_call: TRBV4-2
j_call: TRBJ2-2
cdr3_aa: CASSQETPGELFF

v_call: TRBV7-9
j_call: TRBJ2-1
cdr3_aa: CASSLGELFF

v_call: TRBV6-6
j_call: TRBJ2-7
cdr3_aa: CASSHAAPRGSGRYYEQYF